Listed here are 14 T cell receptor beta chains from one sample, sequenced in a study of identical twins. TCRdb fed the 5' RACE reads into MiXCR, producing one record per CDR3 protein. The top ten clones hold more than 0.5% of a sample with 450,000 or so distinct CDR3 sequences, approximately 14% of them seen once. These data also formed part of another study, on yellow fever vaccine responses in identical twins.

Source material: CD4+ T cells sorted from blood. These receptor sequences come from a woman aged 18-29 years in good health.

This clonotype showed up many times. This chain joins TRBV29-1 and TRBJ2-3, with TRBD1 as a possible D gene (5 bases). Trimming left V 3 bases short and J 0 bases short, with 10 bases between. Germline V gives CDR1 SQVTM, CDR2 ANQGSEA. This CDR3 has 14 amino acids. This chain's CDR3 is CSVEQGRSTDTQYF. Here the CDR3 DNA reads TGCAGCGTTGAGCAGGGAAGGAGCACAGATACGCAGTATTTT.

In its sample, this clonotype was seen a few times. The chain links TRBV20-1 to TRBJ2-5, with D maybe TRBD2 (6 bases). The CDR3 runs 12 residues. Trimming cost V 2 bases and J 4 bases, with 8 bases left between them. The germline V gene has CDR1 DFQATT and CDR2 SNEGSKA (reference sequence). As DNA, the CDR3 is TGCAGTGCTAGATTCGGGGGAGAGACCCAGTACTTC. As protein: CSARFGGETQYF.

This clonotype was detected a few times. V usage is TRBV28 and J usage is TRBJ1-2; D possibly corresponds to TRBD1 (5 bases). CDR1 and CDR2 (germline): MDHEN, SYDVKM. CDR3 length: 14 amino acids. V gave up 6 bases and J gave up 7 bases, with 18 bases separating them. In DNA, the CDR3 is TGTGCCAGCAGACCAGCCCCAAGCAGGGTTGGCTACACCTTC. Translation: CASRPAPSRVGYTF.

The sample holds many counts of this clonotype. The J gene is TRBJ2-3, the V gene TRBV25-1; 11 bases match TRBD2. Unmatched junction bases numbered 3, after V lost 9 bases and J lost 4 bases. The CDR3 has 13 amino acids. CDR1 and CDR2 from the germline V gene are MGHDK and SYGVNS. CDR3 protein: CASQGLAADTQYF. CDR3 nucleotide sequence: TGTGCCAGTCAGGGACTAGCGGCAGATACGCAGTATTTT. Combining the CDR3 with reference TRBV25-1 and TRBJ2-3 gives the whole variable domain EADIYQTPRYLVIGTGKKITLECSQTMGHDKMYWYQQDPGMELHLIHYSYGVNSTEKGDLSSESTVSRIRTEHFPLTLESARPSHTSQYLCASQGLAADTQYFGPGTRLTVL.

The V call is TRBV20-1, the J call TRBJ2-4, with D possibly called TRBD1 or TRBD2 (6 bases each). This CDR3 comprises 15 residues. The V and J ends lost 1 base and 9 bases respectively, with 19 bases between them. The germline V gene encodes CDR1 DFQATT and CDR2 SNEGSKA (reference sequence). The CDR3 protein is CSARVPGTPAGIQYF. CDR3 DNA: TGCAGTGCTAGAGTTCCGGGGACACCAGCGGGCATTCAGTACTTC.

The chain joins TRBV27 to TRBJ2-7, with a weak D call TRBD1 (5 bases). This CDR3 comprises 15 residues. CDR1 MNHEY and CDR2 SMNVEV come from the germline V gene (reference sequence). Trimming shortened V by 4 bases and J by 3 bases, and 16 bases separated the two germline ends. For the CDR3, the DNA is TGTGCCAGCAGTTATAAGGGGCGCCAGGACTACGAGCAGTACTTC. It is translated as CASSYKGRQDYEQYF.

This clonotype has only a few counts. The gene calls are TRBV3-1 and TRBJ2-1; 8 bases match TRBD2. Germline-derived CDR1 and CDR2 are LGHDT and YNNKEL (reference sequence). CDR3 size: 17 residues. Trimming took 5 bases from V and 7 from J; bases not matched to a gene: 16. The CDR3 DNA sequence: TGTGCCAGCAGCTCTATCCCCGGGGGGGTCTGGAAAAATGAGCAGTTCTTC. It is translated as CASSSIPGGVWKNEQFF.

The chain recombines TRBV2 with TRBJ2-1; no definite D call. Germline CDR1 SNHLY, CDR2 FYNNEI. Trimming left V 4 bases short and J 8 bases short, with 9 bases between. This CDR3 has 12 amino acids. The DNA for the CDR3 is TGTGCCAGCAGTGTATGGGGTTATGAGCAGTTCTTC. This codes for CASSVWGYEQFF.

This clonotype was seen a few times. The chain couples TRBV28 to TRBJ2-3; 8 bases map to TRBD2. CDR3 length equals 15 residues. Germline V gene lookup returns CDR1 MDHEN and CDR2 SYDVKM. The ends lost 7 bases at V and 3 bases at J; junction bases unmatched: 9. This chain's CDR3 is CASTGGARGTDTQYF. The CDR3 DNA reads TGTGCCAGCACCGGGGGGGCCAGAGGGACAGATACGCAGTATTTT.

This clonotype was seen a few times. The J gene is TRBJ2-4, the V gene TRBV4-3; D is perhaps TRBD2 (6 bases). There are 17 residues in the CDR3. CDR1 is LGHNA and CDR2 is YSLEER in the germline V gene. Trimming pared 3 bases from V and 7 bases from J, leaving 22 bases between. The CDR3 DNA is TGCGCCAGCAGCCAGGGACCCCGTCCAGGGACTTGGAACATTCAGTACTTC. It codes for CASSQGPRPGTWNIQYF.

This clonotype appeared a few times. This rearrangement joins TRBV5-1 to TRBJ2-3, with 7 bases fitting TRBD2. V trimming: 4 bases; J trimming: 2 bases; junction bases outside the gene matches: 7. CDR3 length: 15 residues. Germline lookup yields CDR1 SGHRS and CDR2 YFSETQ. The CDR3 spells CASSLRSGTTDTQYF. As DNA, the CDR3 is TGCGCCAGCAGCCTCCGGAGCGGGACCACAGATACGCAGTATTTT.

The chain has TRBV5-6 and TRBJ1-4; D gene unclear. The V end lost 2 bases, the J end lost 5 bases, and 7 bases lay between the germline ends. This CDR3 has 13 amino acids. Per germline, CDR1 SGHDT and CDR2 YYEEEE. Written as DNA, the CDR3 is TGTGCCAGCAGCTTCGGACGGAATGAAAAACTGTTTTTT. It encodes CASSFGRNEKLFF.

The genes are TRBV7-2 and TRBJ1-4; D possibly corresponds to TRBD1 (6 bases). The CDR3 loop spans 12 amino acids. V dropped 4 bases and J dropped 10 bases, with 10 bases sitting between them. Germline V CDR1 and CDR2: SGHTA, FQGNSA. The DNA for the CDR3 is TGTGCCAGCAGCTATAGGGGGGGAAAACTGTTTTTT. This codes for CASSYRGGKLFF.

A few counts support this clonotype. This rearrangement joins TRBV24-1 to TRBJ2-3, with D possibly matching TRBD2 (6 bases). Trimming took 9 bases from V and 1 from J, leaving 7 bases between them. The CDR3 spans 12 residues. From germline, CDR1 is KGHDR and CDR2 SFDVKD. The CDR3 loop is CATGGGTDTQYF. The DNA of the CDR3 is TGTGCCACCGGAGGGGGCACAGATACGCAGTATTTT.